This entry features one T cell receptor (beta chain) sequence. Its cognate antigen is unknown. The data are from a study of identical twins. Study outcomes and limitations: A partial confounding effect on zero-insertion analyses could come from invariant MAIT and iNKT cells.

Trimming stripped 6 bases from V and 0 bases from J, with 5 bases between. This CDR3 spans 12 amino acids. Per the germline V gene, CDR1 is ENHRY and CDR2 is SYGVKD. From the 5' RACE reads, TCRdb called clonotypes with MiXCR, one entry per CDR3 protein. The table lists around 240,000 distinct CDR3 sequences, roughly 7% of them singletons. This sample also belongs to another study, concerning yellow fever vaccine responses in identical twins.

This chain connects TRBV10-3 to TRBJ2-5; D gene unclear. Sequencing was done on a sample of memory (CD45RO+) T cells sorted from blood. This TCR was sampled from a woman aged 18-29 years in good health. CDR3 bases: TGTGCCATCAGCAGAAACCAAGAGACCCAGTACTTC. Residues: CAISRNQETQYF.